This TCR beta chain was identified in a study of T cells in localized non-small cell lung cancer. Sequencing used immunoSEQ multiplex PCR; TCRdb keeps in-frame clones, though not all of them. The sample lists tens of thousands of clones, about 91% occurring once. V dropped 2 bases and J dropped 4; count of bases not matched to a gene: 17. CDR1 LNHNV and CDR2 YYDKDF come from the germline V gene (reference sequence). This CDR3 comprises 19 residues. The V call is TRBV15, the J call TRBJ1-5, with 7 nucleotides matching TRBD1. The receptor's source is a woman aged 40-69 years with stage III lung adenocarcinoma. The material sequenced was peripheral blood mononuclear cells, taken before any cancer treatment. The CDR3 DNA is TGTGCCACCAGCAGAAACCCCTACAGGGGCGCGAACTTGAATCAGCCCCAGCATTTT. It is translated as CATSRNPYRGANLNQPQHF.